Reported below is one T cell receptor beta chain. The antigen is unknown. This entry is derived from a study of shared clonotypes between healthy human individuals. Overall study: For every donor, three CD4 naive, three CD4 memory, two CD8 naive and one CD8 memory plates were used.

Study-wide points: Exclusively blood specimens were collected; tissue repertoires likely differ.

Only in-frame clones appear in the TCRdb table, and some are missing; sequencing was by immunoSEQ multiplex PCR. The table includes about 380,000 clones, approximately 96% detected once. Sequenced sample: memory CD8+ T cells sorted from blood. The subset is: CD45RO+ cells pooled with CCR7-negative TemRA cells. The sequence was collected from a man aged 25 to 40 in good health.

The CDR3 reads CASSPDRSFSVRYF. The CDR3 DNA follows: TGTGCCAGCAGCCCGGACAGGTCGTTTTCTGTACGGTACTTC. The rearrangement uses TRBV27 and TRBJ2-7, with 7 bases fitting TRBD1. The V segment lost 6 bases and the J segment 12 bases; nucleotides outside the gene matches: 17. CDR1 MNHEY and CDR2 SMNVEV come from the germline V gene (reference sequence). The CDR3 extends over 14 amino acids.